Below, 29 T cell receptor beta chains from the same sample are listed, as sequenced in a study of shared clonotypes between healthy human individuals. Profiling relied on immunoSEQ multiplex PCR, and the TCRdb table lists in-frame clones only, not all of them. The sample has approximately 740,000 clones, less than 85% seen once. Sequences were obtained from memory CD4+ T cells sorted from blood. The sample's subset: CD45RA-negative fraction. Receptor source: a woman aged 25 to 39 in good health.

This clone was counted a few times. The chain recombines TRBV5-6 with TRBJ2-1, with D perhaps TRBD1 or TRBD2 (5 bases each). V was trimmed by 4 bases and J by 0 bases, leaving 14 bases between them. Per the germline V gene, CDR1 is SGHDT and CDR2 is YYEEEE. The CDR3 covers 16 residues. CDR3 loop: CASSRLGGSSYNEQFF. The CDR3 DNA reads as TGTGCCAGCAGCCGCCTTGGGGGTAGCTCCTACAATGAGCAGTTCTTC. The full variable domain, in which reference TRBV5-6 and TRBJ2-1 provide the parts outside the CDR3, is DAGVTQSPTHLIKTRGQQVTLRCSPKSGHDTVSWYQQALGQGPQFIFQYYEEEERQRGNFPDRFSGHQFPNYSSELNVNALLLGDSALYLCASSRLGGSSYNEQFFGPGTRLTVL.

The chain has TRBV5-1 and TRBJ2-7; maybe TRBD2 (6 bases). Per germline, CDR1 SGHRS and CDR2 YFSETQ. V was cut by 4 bases and J by 0 bases, with 14 bases left in between. The CDR3 is made up of 15 amino acids. The chain's CDR3 is CASSGEALSSYEQYF. CDR3 bases: TGCGCCAGCAGCGGGGAGGCTTTAAGCTCCTACGAGCAGTACTTC.

V gene TRBV5-5 combines with J gene TRBJ2-7; 7 bases agree with TRBD1. Trimming removed 2 bases from V and 2 bases from J; junction bases left unmatched: 7. The CDR3 loop spans 15 amino acids. CDR1 SGHKS and CDR2 YYEKEE come from the germline V gene (reference sequence). The CDR3 DNA reads TGTGCCAGCAGCTTACTAGGACAGGTTCCCTACGAGCAGTACTTC. This codes for CASSLLGQVPYEQYF.

This clone was counted once. The chain carries TRBV5-5 and TRBJ2-5; D gene uncertain. The CDR3 contains 14 residues. Trimming shortened V by 3 bases and J by 2 bases, and 11 bases separated the two germline ends. Germline V CDR1 and CDR2: SGHKS, YYEKEE (reference sequence). As DNA, the CDR3 is TGTGCCAGCAGCTCCGGATCGGGTCAAGAGACCCAGTACTTC. Translation gives CASSSGSGQETQYF. Looking up the rest from reference TRBV5-5 and TRBJ2-5 gives the full variable domain: DAGVTQSPTHLIKTRGQQVTLRCSPISGHKSVSWYQQVLGQGPQFIFQYYEKEERGRGNFPDRFSARQFPNYSSELNVNALLLGDSALYLCASSSGSGQETQYFGPGTRLLVL.

In the case of this clone: This CDR3 is also generated by other DNA sequences in the sample. V usage is TRBV29-1 and J usage is TRBJ2-5; 12 bases map to TRBD2. This CDR3 has 13 amino acids. The ends lost 4 bases at V and 6 bases at J; junction bases unmatched: 3. Per the germline V gene, CDR1 is SQVTM and CDR2 is ANQGSEA. The CDR3 sequence is CSVGTSGIKTQYF. The DNA for the CDR3 is TGCAGCGTTGGGACTAGCGGGATAAAGACCCAGTACTTC.

The chain links TRBV9 to TRBJ2-5; 10 bases are a match to TRBD2. CDR1 SGDLS and CDR2 YYNGEE come from the germline V gene. The CDR3 loop spans 13 amino acids. V lost 5 bases and J lost 3; bases outside the gene matches: 1. The CDR3: CASSSGRKETQYF. The CDR3 DNA reads as TGTGCCAGCAGTAGCGGGAGGAAAGAGACCCAGTACTTC.

This clone was recorded at least ten times. The chain carries TRBV29-1 and TRBJ2-7, with 7 bases fitting TRBD1. The CDR3 runs to 14 residues. The germline gives CDR1 SQVTM, CDR2 ANQGSEA. With 7 bases clipped from V and 0 bases from J, the junction kept 9 bases outside the gene matches. Here the CDR3 reads CSASTRTGSYEQYF. DNA of the CDR3: TGCAGCGCCTCAACAAGGACAGGCTCCTACGAGCAGTACTTC.

This chain joins TRBV6-5 and TRBJ2-7, with TRBD2 matching over 7 bases. The CDR3 extends over 16 amino acids. Germline lookup yields CDR1 MNHEY and CDR2 SVGAGI. V lost 2 bases and J lost 7; bases outside the gene matches: 14. The CDR3 DNA follows: TGTGCCAGCAGTTACCAACTCGAGACTGTGCGGGGGGAGCAGTACTTC. Protein product: CASSYQLETVRGEQYF.

CDR3 in DNA: TGCAGCTCCCCCTGGGTGGCCACCTACGAGCAGTACTTC. It yields the protein CSSPWVATYEQYF. The chain combines TRBV29-1 with TRBJ2-7; D unclear. The germline V gene encodes CDR1 SQVTM and CDR2 ANQGSEA. Trimming removed 8 bases at V and 2 bases at J, with 16 bases between. The CDR3 sequence is 13 residues long.

The genes are TRBV5-1 and TRBJ2-7; D is unclear. Deletions cut 2 bases from V and 2 bases from J, with 11 bases between. Germline values: CDR1 SGHRS, CDR2 YFSETQ. The CDR3 has 14 residues. CDR3 residues: CASSFSQPTYEQYF. Here the CDR3 DNA reads TGCGCCAGCAGCTTCTCCCAGCCCACCTACGAGCAGTACTTC.

The chain recombines TRBV19 with TRBJ1-2, with a possible D match to TRBD1 (6 bases). Germline CDR1 LNHDA, CDR2 SQIVND (reference sequence). The CDR3 spans 12 residues. The V gene lost 4 bases and the J gene lost 7 bases, with 10 bases spanning the gap. The DNA for the CDR3 is TGTGCCAGTAGTAGTGTCAGGGGTGGCTACACCTTC. Its translation is CASSSVRGGYTF.

This chain links TRBV9 with TRBJ2-5, with 10 bases that match TRBD1. The CDR3 sequence is 16 residues long. After removal of 3 bases from V and 1 base from J, the junction contained 6 bases not matched to a gene. The germline V gene encodes CDR1 SGDLS and CDR2 YYNGEE. The CDR3 DNA reads as TGTGCCAGCAGCGCCGGGACAGGGGATCTCCAAGAGACCCAGTACTTC. Its translation: CASSAGTGDLQETQYF.

This chain links TRBV6-1 with TRBJ1-1; TRBD1 aligns across 9 bases. V lost 7 bases and J lost 5; bases outside the gene matches: 11. CDR3 length: 15 residues. CDR1 and CDR2 (germline): MNHNS, SASEGT. CDR3 amino acids: CASTAWGQGYTEAFF. Here the CDR3 DNA reads TGTGCCAGCACGGCGTGGGGACAGGGATATACTGAAGCTTTCTTT.

The chain links TRBV4-1 to TRBJ1-4; TRBD1 agrees at 11 bases. This CDR3 is built from 15 residues. Trimming cost V 2 bases and J 7 bases; bases outside gene matches: 3. The germline CDR1 and CDR2 sequences are MGHRA and YSYEKL. In DNA form, the CDR3 reads TGCGCCAGCAGCCAAAGGACAGGGGGCAGTGAAAAACTGTTTTTT. Translating it yields CASSQRTGGSEKLFF.

The table lists this clone with a few counts. The chain links TRBV27 to TRBJ1-1; D uncertain. V was shortened by 5 bases and J by 5 bases, with 12 bases between the two germline ends. CDR3 length: 13 residues. Germline V gene sequence: CDR1 MNHEY, CDR2 SMNVEV (reference sequence). The CDR3 region is CASSIYSKTEAFF. CDR3 nucleotide sequence: TGTGCCAGCAGTATCTACAGTAAAACTGAAGCTTTCTTT.

The rearrangement joins TRBV6-6 to TRBJ2-7; D perhaps matches TRBD2 (6 bases). Deletions cut 1 base from V and 0 bases from J, with 13 bases between. This CDR3 comprises 16 residues. The germline gives CDR1 MNHNY, CDR2 SVGAGI (reference sequence). The CDR3 nucleotides are TGTGCCAGCAGTTACTGGGAACGGGAGAGCTCCTACGAGCAGTACTTC. It codes for CASSYWERESSYEQYF.

This chain links TRBV9 with TRBJ2-5; 10 nucleotides match TRBD2. CDR3 length: 15 amino acids. The V segment lost 0 bases and the J segment 4 bases; nucleotides outside the gene matches: 3. Germline loops: CDR1 SGDLS, CDR2 YYNGEE. The CDR3 sequence: CASSVEASGRETQYF. Here the CDR3 DNA reads TGTGCCAGCAGCGTAGAAGCTAGCGGGAGAGAGACCCAGTACTTC.

The rearrangement uses TRBV28 and TRBJ2-5; 7 nucleotides match TRBD1. CDR1 is MDHEN, CDR2 SYDVKM, per germline. Trimming cost V 7 bases and J 5 bases; bases outside gene matches: 13. The CDR3 covers 15 residues. Written as DNA, the CDR3 is TGTGCCAGCAAGACCGGGACAGCAGGCGGTGAGACCCAGTACTTC. It specifies CASKTGTAGGETQYF. Combining the CDR3 with reference TRBV28 and TRBJ2-5 gives the whole variable domain DVKVTQSSRYLVKRTGEKVFLECVQDMDHENMFWYRQDPGLGLRLIYFSYDVKMKEKGDIPEGYSVSREKKERFSLILESASTNQTSMYLCASKTGTAGGETQYFGPGTRLLVL.

V is TRBV4-2 and J is TRBJ1-2, with TRBD1 as a possible D gene (5 bases). In germline, CDR1 is LGHNA, CDR2 YNFKEQ. V dropped 4 bases and J dropped 0 bases, with 21 bases sitting between them. The CDR3 has 18 amino acids. The CDR3 spells CASSPTLIQVATNYGYTF. CDR3 nucleotide sequence: TGTGCCAGCAGCCCCACCCTAATACAGGTAGCCACTAACTATGGCTACACCTTC.

V usage is TRBV28 and J usage is TRBJ1-1; possible D gene TRBD1, 6 bases. The CDR3 totals 15 residues. Germline V lookup: CDR1 MDHEN, CDR2 SYDVKM. Trimming cost V 3 bases and J 1 base, with 12 bases left between them. CDR3 sequence (DNA): TGTGCCAGCAGTTTCTCAGGGGTTGGGAACACTGAAGCTTTCTTT. It codes for CASSFSGVGNTEAFF.

The rearrangement uses TRBV11-2 and TRBJ2-5, with 7 bases that match TRBD1. CDR1 is SGHAT and CDR2 is FQNNGV in the germline V gene. The CDR3 has 14 residues. J lost 0 bases, V lost 5 bases, and 3 bases had no gene match. The CDR3 spells CASSMGQNQETQYF. CDR3 in DNA: TGTGCCAGCAGCATGGGACAGAACCAAGAGACCCAGTACTTC. Full variable domain (missing parts from reference TRBV11-2 and TRBJ2-5): EAGVAQSPRYKIIEKRQSVAFWCNPISGHATLYWYQQILGQGPKLLIQFQNNGVVDDSQLPKDRFSAERLKGVDSTLKIQPAKLEDSAVYLCASSMGQNQETQYFGPGTRLLVL.

This clone was detected only once. Here the CDR3 reads CASSPGGSSYNEQFF. The CDR3 DNA reads as TGTGCCAGCAGCCCCGGCGGGAGCTCCTACAATGAGCAGTTCTTC. The gene calls are TRBV7-8 and TRBJ2-1, with TRBD2 matching over 7 bases. Germline V CDR1 and CDR2: SGHVS, FQNEAQ. V shed 5 bases, J shed 0 bases, and the junction held 4 bases outside the gene matches. The CDR3 is made up of 15 amino acids.

The rearrangement links TRBV30 to TRBJ2-7; no clear D. The CDR3 totals 13 residues. The germline gives CDR1 GTSNPN, CDR2 SVGIG (reference sequence). The ends were cut back, 4 bases at V and 3 bases at J, with 13 bases in the middle. The CDR3 nucleotides are TGTGCCTGGACGCCCACGACATACTACGAGCAGTACTTC. Its protein product is CAWTPTTYYEQYF.

This clone was picked up a small number of times. This chain's CDR3 is CASLPQTTTDTQYF. CDR3 DNA: TGTGCCAGCCTACCCCAGACTACCACAGATACGCAGTATTTT. The chain recombines TRBV18 with TRBJ2-3; possibly TRBD2 for D (5 bases). The V end lost 8 bases, the J end lost 2 bases, and 14 bases lay between the germline ends. Germline V gives CDR1 KGHSH, CDR2 LQKENI. The CDR3 loop spans 14 amino acids.

J is TRBJ2-6 and V is TRBV18, with 8 bases matching TRBD2. The CDR3 extends over 18 amino acids. CDR1 is KGHSH and CDR2 is LQKENI in the germline V gene. V trimming: 4 bases; J trimming: 0 bases; junction bases outside the gene matches: 8. CDR3 coding DNA: TGTGCCAGCTCACGGGGTAGCGGGGTGAACTCTGGGGCCAACGTCCTGACTTTC. Its translation: CASSRGSGVNSGANVLTF.

The rearrangement links TRBV29-1 to TRBJ1-5; the match to TRBD1 covers 10 bases. This CDR3 spans 14 amino acids. Germline V gene data show CDR1 as SQVTM and CDR2 as ANQGSEA. Unmatched junction bases numbered 4, after V lost 6 bases and J lost 2 bases. The CDR3 here is CSVTGGDGNQPQHF. CDR3 coding DNA: TGCAGCGTGACAGGGGGCGATGGCAATCAGCCCCAGCATTTT.

The chain uses TRBV28 and TRBJ2-1; no clear D gene. CDR3 length: 13 amino acids. Trimming stripped 2 bases from V and 3 bases from J, with 5 bases between. Per germline, CDR1 MDHEN and CDR2 SYDVKM. CDR3 in amino acids: CASSLGRYNEQFF. CDR3 in DNA: TGTGCCAGCAGTTTAGGTCGCTACAATGAGCAGTTCTTC.

The V and J genes are TRBV29-1 and TRBJ2-1, with D unclear. The germline V gene has CDR1 SQVTM and CDR2 ANQGSEA. V lost 7 bases, J lost 1 base, and 8 bases lay in between. The CDR3 totals 12 residues. The CDR3 loop is CSAMLSYNEQFF. DNA for the CDR3: TGCAGCGCTATGTTGTCCTACAATGAGCAGTTCTTC.

On this clone itself: A far larger clone is off by one base, so a read error is likely. This chain uses TRBV28 with TRBJ1-5; no clear D. CDR3 length: 12 residues. Germline assignment: CDR1 MDHEN and CDR2 SYDVKM. The germline V and J ends were trimmed by 5 bases and 0 bases, with 2 bases remaining between them. CDR3 residues: CASSGSNQPQHF. Here the CDR3 DNA reads TGTGCCAGCAGTGGTAGCAATCAGCCCCAGCATTTT.